The 23 T cell receptor beta chains below all came from one sample that was sequenced in a study of cytomegalovirus exposure and HLA in healthy donors (dated by TCRdb to 2015 to 2018). Library creation used the immunoSEQ multiplex PCR assay. Imported from immuneACCESS, the table was reduced by TCRdb to in-frame sequences with V and J called. These copies leave out some clones; in studies compared against another copy, an unresolved V gene accounts for under half, and the cause of the remainder is not known. The sample table contains about 150,000 clones; only one count was recorded for 75% to 90% of them. Around 24% of the sample is in the top ten clones. Sequencing was done on a sample of PBMCs. These receptor sequences come from a man between 18 and 35 years old in good health and CMV-seropositive.

This rearrangement joins TRBV7-3 to TRBJ1-1; D remains unclear. V was trimmed by 0 bases and J by 2 bases, leaving 16 bases between them. Germline V lookup: CDR1 SGHTA, CDR2 FQGTGA. The CDR3 length is 17 residues. DNA of the CDR3: TGTGCCAGCAGCTTAACGGGCGCATTTGGAGGAAACACTGAAGCTTTCTTT. This translates into CASSLTGAFGGNTEAFF.

Written as DNA, the CDR3 is TGTGCCACCGCGGTGGCGGGGGGAAACAATCAGCCCCAGCATTTT. Residues: CATAVAGGNNQPQHF. The chain recombines TRBV15 with TRBJ1-5; tentatively, D is TRBD1 (5 bases). The CDR3 runs 15 residues. Germline loops: CDR1 LNHNV, CDR2 YYDKDF (reference sequence). Trimming left V 8 bases short and J 3 bases short, with 17 bases between. Combining the CDR3 with reference TRBV15 and TRBJ1-5 gives the whole variable domain DAMVIQNPRYQVTQFGKPVTLSCSQTLNHNVMYWYQQKSSQAPKLLFHYYDKDFNNEADTPDNFQSRRPNTSFCFLDIRSPGLGDTAMYLCATAVAGGNNQPQHFGDGTRLSIL.

The genes are TRBV5-1 and TRBJ2-7; D uncertain. CDR1 and CDR2 (germline): SGHRS, YFSETQ. V was shortened by 0 bases and J by 7 bases, with 11 bases between the two germline ends. The CDR3 is 13 residues long. The CDR3 here is CASSLAPGSEQYF. The CDR3 DNA is TGCGCCAGCAGCTTGGCCCCAGGATCGGAGCAGTACTTC.

V usage is TRBV25-1 and J usage is TRBJ1-1; a weak D match, TRBD1 (6 bases). The CDR3 covers 14 residues. Germline V gives CDR1 MGHDK, CDR2 SYGVNS. Trimming cost V 0 bases and J 7 bases, with 12 bases left between them. The chain's CDR3 is CASSEYRGGREAFF. As DNA, the CDR3 is TGTGCCAGCAGTGAATATCGGGGGGGCCGTGAAGCTTTCTTT.

The V call is TRBV11-2, the J call TRBJ2-1, with D perhaps matching TRBD1 (6 bases). The CDR3 runs 15 residues. The V end lost 7 bases, the J end lost 4 bases, and 17 bases lay between the germline ends. Germline values: CDR1 SGHAT, CDR2 FQNNGV. The CDR3 spells CASILGATAYNEQFF. The CDR3 nucleotides read TGTGCCAGCATCCTGGGGGCGACGGCTTACAATGAGCAGTTCTTC. Variable domain in full (rest from reference TRBV11-2 and TRBJ2-1): EAGVAQSPRYKIIEKRQSVAFWCNPISGHATLYWYQQILGQGPKLLIQFQNNGVVDDSQLPKDRFSAERLKGVDSTLKIQPAKLEDSAVYLCASILGATAYNEQFFGPGTRLTVL.

The chain employs TRBV5-1 and TRBJ2-3; the match to TRBD2 covers 7 bases. Germline V gives CDR1 SGHRS, CDR2 YFSETQ. This CDR3 spans 15 amino acids. V dropped 4 bases and J dropped 3; count of bases not matched to a gene: 8. The CDR3 reads CASSLQKAGTDTQYF. The CDR3 DNA reads TGCGCCAGCAGCCTTCAAAAAGCGGGAACAGATACGCAGTATTTT.

V gene TRBV19 combines with J gene TRBJ2-2, with D perhaps matching TRBD1 (7 bases). CDR3 size: 15 residues. Trimming shortened V by 3 bases and J by 1 base, and 9 bases separated the two germline ends. Germline V gene lookup returns CDR1 LNHDA and CDR2 SQIVND (reference sequence). The CDR3 DNA sequence: TGTGCCAGTAGTATGCAGGGGGGGAACACCGGGGAGCTGTTTTTT. Translated, it gives CASSMQGGNTGELFF.

The rearrangement links TRBV7-9 to TRBJ2-1; 10 bases map to TRBD2. V was pared by 4 bases and J by 15 bases, with 3 bases of the junction left unmatched. The CDR3 contains 11 residues. Germline values: CDR1 SEHNR, CDR2 FQNEAQ (reference sequence). The CDR3 region is CASSSPSGGFF. The CDR3, as DNA: TGTGCCAGCAGCTCCCCTAGCGGGGGGTTCTTC.

The genes are TRBV2 and TRBJ2-1; D is possibly TRBD1 (6 bases). Germline values: CDR1 SNHLY, CDR2 FYNNEI. The CDR3 sequence is 12 residues long. V shed 6 bases and J shed 10 bases, with 13 bases lying between them. CDR3 sequence reads: CASSSRGGEQFF. The CDR3 DNA reads TGTGCCAGCAGCAGCAGGGGCGGAGAGCAGTTCTTC.

This clone was observed a handful of times. The chain employs TRBV5-8 and TRBJ1-5; a possible D gene is TRBD1 (5 bases). Germline lookup yields CDR1 SGHTS and CDR2 YDEGEE. CDR3 length: 15 residues. The V end was cut by 7 bases, the J end by 5 bases, with 19 bases between. CDR3 sequence reads: CASRGGGVRDQPQHF. The DNA of the CDR3 is TGTGCCAGCCGGGGCGGGGGAGTCCGGGATCAGCCCCAGCATTTT.

The chain joins TRBV9 to TRBJ2-1, with D possibly matching TRBD2 (7 bases). The CDR3 covers 18 residues. Germline CDR1 is SGDLS and CDR2 is YYNGEE. Trimming took off 3 bases at V and 0 bases at J, with 19 bases between the two ends. The CDR3 protein is CASSDHRGGVDSYNEQFF. The CDR3 nucleotides are TGTGCCAGCAGCGATCACAGAGGGGGGGTTGACTCCTACAATGAGCAGTTCTTC.

CDR3 in DNA: TGTGCCAGCAGTTACACTTACCGGGACAGGGACTATGGCTACACCTTC. This encodes CASSYTYRDRDYGYTF. This chain uses TRBV6-6 with TRBJ1-2, with 9 bases matching TRBD1. The CDR3 length is 16 residues. Germline V gives CDR1 MNHNY, CDR2 SVGAGI (reference sequence). The ends lost 2 bases at V and 3 bases at J; junction bases unmatched: 7.

The V call is TRBV27, the J call TRBJ2-5; TRBD2 matches at 7 bases. V lost 6 bases to trimming and J lost 5 bases; unmatched junction nucleotides: 12. Per germline, CDR1 MNHEY and CDR2 SMNVEV (reference sequence). The CDR3 sequence is 15 residues long. For the CDR3, the DNA is TGTGCCAGCAGGTCCCTGTTGGGGGGAGGGGAGACCCAGTACTTC. Protein product: CASRSLLGGGETQYF.

The chain is built from TRBV7-9 and TRBJ1-1; tentative D call: TRBD1 (5 bases). The germline gives CDR1 SEHNR, CDR2 FQNEAQ (reference sequence). Trimming took off 3 bases at V and 8 bases at J, with 13 bases between the two ends. This CDR3 is 13 amino acids long. CDR3 loop: CASSLGSGGEAFF. The CDR3 DNA reads as TGTGCCAGCAGCTTGGGGTCTGGGGGGGAAGCTTTCTTT.

The chain recombines TRBV10-3 with TRBJ2-1; D remains ambiguous. The germline V and J ends were trimmed by 2 bases and 12 bases, with 14 bases remaining between them. The CDR3 has 13 residues. Germline V gene sequence: CDR1 ENHRY, CDR2 SYGVKD. CDR3 loop: CAISEPTPAGQFF. In nucleotides, the CDR3 is TGTGCCATCAGTGAGCCCACGCCGGCAGGGCAGTTCTTC.

This sequence joins TRBV7-3 and TRBJ1-1, with D possibly being TRBD1 (5 bases). The CDR3 consists of 14 residues. Germline CDR1 is SGHTA and CDR2 is FQGTGA. Trimming stripped 5 bases from V and 0 bases from J, with 10 bases between. DNA for the CDR3: TGTGCCAGCAGCGTCGCAGGGATGAACACTGAAGCTTTCTTT. Translation gives CASSVAGMNTEAFF.

This chain links TRBV5-4 with TRBJ2-5, with TRBD2 identical over 11 bases. Trimming at V came to 3 bases and at J to 5 bases, leaving 9 bases not matched to a gene. The CDR3 has 16 residues. Germline V gene data show CDR1 as SGHNT and CDR2 as YYREEE (reference sequence). The CDR3 spells CASSSNSGGAFETQYF. Here the CDR3 DNA reads TGTGCCAGCAGCTCGAATAGCGGGGGGGCTTTTGAGACCCAGTACTTC.

The chain has TRBV6-4 and TRBJ2-7; D might be TRBD1 (7 bases). Trimming removed 0 bases from V and 0 bases from J, with 12 bases in between. Germline CDR1 and CDR2: MRHNA and SNTAGT. The CDR3 is made up of 16 amino acids. CDR3 residues: CASSDSGRGASYEQYF. In DNA, the CDR3 is TGTGCCAGCAGTGACTCTGGCAGGGGGGCCTCCTACGAGCAGTACTTC.

V and J are TRBV4-3 and TRBJ1-2; TRBD1 is a possible D gene (5 bases). The CDR3 is made up of 15 amino acids. CDR1 is LGHNA, CDR2 YSLEER, per germline. Trimming cost V 0 bases and J 4 bases, with 12 bases left between them. The CDR3 DNA reads TGCGCCAGCAGCCAAGACGGGCAGGGTGGCTATGGCTACACCTTC. This translates into CASSQDGQGGYGYTF.

The table lists this clone with a count of one. The chain couples TRBV7-2 to TRBJ1-6; D may be TRBD1 (6 bases). Trimming shortened V by 1 base and J by 10 bases, and 17 bases separated the two germline ends. Germline lookup yields CDR1 SGHTA and CDR2 FQGNSA. CDR3 size: 16 residues. The CDR3 reads CASSLGSAGVGSPLHF. CDR3 sequence (DNA): TGTGCCAGCAGCTTAGGGTCGGCAGGGGTGGGCTCACCCCTCCACTTT.

The V gene is TRBV5-1, the J gene TRBJ2-1, with D tentatively TRBD2 (6 bases). Germline CDR1 reads SGHRS; CDR2 reads YFSETQ. The V gene lost 3 bases and the J gene lost 2 bases, with 15 bases spanning the gap. This CDR3 spans 16 amino acids. Here the CDR3 reads CASSSTSGSPYNEQFF. DNA for the CDR3: TGCGCCAGCAGCTCGACCTCCGGGAGCCCCTACAATGAGCAGTTCTTC.

This sequence joins TRBV18 and TRBJ2-6, with D possibly TRBD1 on 6 matching bases. CDR3 length: 18 residues. Trimming cost V 3 bases and J 4 bases, with 19 bases left between them. Germline V CDR1 and CDR2: KGHSH, LQKENI. The CDR3 loop is CASSPRVQQGLGANVLTF. CDR3 sequence (DNA): TGTGCCAGCTCACCTCGGGTACAACAGGGTCTCGGGGCCAACGTCCTGACTTTC.

The V and J genes are TRBV7-2 and TRBJ1-1, with a weak D call TRBD1 (5 bases). The V end was cut by 4 bases, the J end by 5 bases, with 17 bases between. Germline CDR1 is SGHTA and CDR2 is FQGNSA. This CDR3 is 15 amino acids long. DNA for the CDR3: TGTGCCAGCAGCTCGGGTCGGGCAGGGCATACTGAAGCTTTCTTT. Its translation is CASSSGRAGHTEAFF.